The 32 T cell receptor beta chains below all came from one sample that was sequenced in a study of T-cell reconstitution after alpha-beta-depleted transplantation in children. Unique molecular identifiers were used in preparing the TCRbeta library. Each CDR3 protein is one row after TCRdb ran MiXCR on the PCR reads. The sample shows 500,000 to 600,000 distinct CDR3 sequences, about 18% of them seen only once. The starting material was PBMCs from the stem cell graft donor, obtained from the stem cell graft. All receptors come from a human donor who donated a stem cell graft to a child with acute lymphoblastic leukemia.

CDR3 DNA: TGTGCCACTAGCGGGAGACTCAATGAGCAGTTCTTC. It codes for CATSGRLNEQFF. The chain links TRBV7-6 to TRBJ2-1, with 10 bases lining up with TRBD2. There are 12 residues in the CDR3. CDR1 is SGHVS, CDR2 FNYEAQ, per germline. Trimming took 10 bases from V and 6 from J; bases not matched to a gene: 3. Filled out from reference TRBV7-6 and TRBJ2-1, the complete variable domain reads GAGVSQSPRYKVTKRGQDVALRCDPISGHVSLYWYRQALGQGPEFLTYFNYEAQQDKSGLPNDRFSAERPEGSISTLTIQRTEQRDSAMYRCATSGRLNEQFFGPGTRLTVL.

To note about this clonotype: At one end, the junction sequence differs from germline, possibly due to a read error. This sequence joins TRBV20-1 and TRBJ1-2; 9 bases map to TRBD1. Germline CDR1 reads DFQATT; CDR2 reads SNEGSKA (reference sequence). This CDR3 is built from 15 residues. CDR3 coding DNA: TGCTGTGCTAGAGATCAGGGACAGGGTTTCTATGGCTACACCTTC. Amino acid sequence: CCARDQGQGFYGYTF.

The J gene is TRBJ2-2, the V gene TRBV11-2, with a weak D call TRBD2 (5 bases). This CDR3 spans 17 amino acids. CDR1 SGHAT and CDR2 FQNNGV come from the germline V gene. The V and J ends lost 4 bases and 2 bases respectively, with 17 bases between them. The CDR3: CASSSNVASRNTGELFF. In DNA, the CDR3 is TGTGCCAGCAGCTCTAATGTGGCTAGCAGAAACACCGGGGAGCTGTTTTTT. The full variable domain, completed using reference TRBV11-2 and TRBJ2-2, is EAGVAQSPRYKIIEKRQSVAFWCNPISGHATLYWYQQILGQGPKLLIQFQNNGVVDDSQLPKDRFSAERLKGVDSTLKIQPAKLEDSAVYLCASSSNVASRNTGELFFGEGSRLTVL.

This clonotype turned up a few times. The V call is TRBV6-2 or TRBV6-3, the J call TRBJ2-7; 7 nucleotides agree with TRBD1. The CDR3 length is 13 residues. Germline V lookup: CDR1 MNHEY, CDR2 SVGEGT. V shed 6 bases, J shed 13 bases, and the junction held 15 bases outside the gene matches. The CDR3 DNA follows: TGTGCCAGCAGGGACAGGACGGCGTCGGGGAGTTACTTC. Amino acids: CASRDRTASGSYF.

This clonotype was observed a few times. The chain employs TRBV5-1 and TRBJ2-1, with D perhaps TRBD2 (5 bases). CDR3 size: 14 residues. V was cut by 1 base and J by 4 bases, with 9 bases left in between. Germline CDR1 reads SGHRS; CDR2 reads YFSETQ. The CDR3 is CASSLNGLYNEQFF. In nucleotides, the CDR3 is TGCGCCAGCAGCTTGAATGGACTTTACAATGAGCAGTTCTTC.

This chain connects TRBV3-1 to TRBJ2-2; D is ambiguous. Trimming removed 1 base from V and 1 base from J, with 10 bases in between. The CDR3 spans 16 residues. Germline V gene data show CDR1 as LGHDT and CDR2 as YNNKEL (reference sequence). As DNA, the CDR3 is TGTGCCAGCAGCCAAGGAGAAACGCTGAACACCGGGGAGCTGTTTTTT. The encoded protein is CASSQGETLNTGELFF. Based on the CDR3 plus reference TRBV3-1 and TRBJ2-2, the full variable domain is DTAVSQTPKYLVTQMGNDKSIKCEQNLGHDTMYWYKQDSKKFLKIMFSYNNKELIINETVPNRFSPKSPDKAHLNLHINSLELGDSAVYFCASSQGETLNTGELFFGEGSRLTVL.

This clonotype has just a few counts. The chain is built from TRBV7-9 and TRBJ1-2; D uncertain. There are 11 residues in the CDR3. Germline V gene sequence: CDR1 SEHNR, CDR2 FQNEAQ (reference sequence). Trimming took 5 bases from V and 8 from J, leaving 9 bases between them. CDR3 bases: TGTGCCAGCAGCCTCGCCCAAGGCTACACCTTC. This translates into CASSLAQGYTF.

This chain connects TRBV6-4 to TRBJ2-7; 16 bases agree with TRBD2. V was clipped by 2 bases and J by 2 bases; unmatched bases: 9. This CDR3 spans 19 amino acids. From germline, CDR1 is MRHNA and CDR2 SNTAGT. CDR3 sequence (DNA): TGTGCCAGCAGTGACGACCCGGGACTAGCGGGAGGGACCCCCTACGAGCAGTACTTC. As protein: CASSDDPGLAGGTPYEQYF.

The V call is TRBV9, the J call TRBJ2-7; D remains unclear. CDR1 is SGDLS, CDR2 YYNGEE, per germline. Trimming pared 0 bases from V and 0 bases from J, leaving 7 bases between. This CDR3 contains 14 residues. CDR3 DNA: TGTGCCAGCAGCGTAGTTGCTGGCTCCTACGAGCAGTACTTC. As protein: CASSVVAGSYEQYF.

The CDR3 protein is CASSFPGTLGETQYF. As DNA, the CDR3 is TGTGCCAGCAGTTTCCCCGGGACTTTGGGAGAGACCCAGTACTTC. The chain links TRBV6-2 or TRBV6-3 to TRBJ2-5; D possibly corresponds to TRBD2 (6 bases). CDR1 MNHEY and CDR2 SVGEGT come from the germline V gene. The CDR3 totals 15 residues. V was shortened by 4 bases and J by 4 bases, with 16 bases between the two germline ends.

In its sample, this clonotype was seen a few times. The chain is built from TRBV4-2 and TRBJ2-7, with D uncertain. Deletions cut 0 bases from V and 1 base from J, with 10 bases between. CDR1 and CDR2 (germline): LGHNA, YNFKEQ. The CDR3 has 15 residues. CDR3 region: CASSQDFPTSYEQYF. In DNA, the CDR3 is TGTGCCAGCAGCCAAGATTTCCCTACTTCCTACGAGCAGTACTTC.

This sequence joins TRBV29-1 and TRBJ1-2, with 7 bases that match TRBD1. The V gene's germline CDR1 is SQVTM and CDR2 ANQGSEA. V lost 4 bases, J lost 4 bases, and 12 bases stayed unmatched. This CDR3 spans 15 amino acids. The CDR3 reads CSVAPDRDRGYGYTF. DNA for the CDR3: TGCAGCGTTGCCCCTGACAGGGATCGCGGCTATGGCTACACCTTC.

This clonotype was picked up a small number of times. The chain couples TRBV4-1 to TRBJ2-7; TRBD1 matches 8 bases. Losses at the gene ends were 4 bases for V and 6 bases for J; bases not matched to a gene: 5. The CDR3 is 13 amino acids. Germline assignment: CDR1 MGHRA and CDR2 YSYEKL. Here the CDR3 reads CASSLNQGAEQYF. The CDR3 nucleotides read TGCGCCAGCAGCCTCAACCAGGGGGCCGAGCAGTACTTC.

The DNA of the CDR3 is TGTGCCAGCTCACCACGGACAGGGGGCTTCACTGAAGCTTTCTTT. Residues: CASSPRTGGFTEAFF. The chain has TRBV18 and TRBJ1-1; TRBD1 matches 11 bases. Germline CDR1 is KGHSH and CDR2 is LQKENI. Unmatched junction bases numbered 2, after V lost 1 base and J lost 4 bases. The CDR3 spans 15 residues.

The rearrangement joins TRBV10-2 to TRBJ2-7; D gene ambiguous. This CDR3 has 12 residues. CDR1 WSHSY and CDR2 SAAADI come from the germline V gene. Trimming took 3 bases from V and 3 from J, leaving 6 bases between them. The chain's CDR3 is CASSDSYYEQYF. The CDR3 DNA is TGCGCCAGCAGTGACAGCTACTACGAGCAGTACTTC.

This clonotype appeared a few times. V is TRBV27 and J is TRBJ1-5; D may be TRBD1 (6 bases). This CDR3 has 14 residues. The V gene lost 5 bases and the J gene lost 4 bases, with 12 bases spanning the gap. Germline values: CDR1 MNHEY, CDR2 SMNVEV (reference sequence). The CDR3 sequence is CASSPETGNQPQHF. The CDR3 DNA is TGTGCCAGCAGTCCCGAGACAGGTAATCAGCCCCAGCATTTT.

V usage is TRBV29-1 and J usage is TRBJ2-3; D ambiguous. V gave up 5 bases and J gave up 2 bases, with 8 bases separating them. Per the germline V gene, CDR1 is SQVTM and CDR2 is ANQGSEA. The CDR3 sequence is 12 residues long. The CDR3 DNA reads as TGCAGCGTTTCCCCAGCCACAGATACGCAGTATTTT. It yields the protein CSVSPATDTQYF.

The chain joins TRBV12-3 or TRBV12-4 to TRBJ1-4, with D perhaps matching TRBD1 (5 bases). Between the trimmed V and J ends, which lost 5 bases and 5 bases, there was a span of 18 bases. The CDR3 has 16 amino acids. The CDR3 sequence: CASSLQRGGPNEKLFF. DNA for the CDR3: TGTGCCAGCAGTCTACAGCGGGGGGGACCCAATGAAAAACTGTTTTTT.

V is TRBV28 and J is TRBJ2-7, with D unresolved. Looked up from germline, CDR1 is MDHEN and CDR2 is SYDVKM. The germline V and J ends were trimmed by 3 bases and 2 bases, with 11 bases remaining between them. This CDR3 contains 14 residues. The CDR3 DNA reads TGTGCCAGCAGTTTCGCCAGCCCCCCCTACGAGCAGTACTTC. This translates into CASSFASPPYEQYF.

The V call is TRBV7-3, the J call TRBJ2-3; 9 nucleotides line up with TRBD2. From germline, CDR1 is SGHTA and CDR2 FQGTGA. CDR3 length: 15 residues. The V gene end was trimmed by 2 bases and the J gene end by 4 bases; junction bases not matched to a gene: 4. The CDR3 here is CASSLEGLAPDTQYF. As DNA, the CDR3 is TGTGCCAGCAGCTTAGAGGGACTAGCCCCAGATACGCAGTATTTT.

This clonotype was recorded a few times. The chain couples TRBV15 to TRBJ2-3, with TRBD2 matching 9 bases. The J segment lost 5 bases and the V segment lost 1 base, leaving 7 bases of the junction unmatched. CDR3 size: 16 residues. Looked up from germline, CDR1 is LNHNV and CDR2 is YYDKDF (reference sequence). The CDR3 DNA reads TGTGCCACCAGCAGAGGTAGAGCGGGAGGTGGAGATACGCAGTATTTT. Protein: CATSRGRAGGGDTQYF.

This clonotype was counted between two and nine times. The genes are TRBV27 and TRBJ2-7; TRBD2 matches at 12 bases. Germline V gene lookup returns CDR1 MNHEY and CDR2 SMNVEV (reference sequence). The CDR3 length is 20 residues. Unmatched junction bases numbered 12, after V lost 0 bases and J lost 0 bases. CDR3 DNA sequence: TGTGCCAGCAGTTTATCGATTCTAGCGGGAGGGCCCCGAAGCTCCTACGAGCAGTACTTC. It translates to CASSLSILAGGPRSSYEQYF.

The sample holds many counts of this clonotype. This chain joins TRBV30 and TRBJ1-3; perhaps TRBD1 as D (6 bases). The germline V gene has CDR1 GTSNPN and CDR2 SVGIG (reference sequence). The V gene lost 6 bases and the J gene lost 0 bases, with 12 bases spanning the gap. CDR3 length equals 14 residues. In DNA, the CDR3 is TGTGCCTGCCACAGGGTCAGCTCTGGAAACACCATATATTTT. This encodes CACHRVSSGNTIYF.

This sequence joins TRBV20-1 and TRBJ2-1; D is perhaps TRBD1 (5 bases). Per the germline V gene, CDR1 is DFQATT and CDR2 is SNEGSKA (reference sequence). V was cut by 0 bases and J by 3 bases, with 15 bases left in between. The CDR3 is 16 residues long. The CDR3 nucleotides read TGCAGTGCTAGAGATGGAACAGCCAGGGACTACAATGAGCAGTTCTTC. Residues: CSARDGTARDYNEQFF.

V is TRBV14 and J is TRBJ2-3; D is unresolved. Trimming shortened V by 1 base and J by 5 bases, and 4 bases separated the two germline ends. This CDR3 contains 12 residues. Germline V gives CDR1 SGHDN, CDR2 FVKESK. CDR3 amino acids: CASSQVKDTQYF. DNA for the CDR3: TGTGCCAGCAGCCAAGTAAAAGATACGCAGTATTTT. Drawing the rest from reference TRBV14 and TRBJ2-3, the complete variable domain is EAGVTQFPSHSVIEKGQTVTLRCDPISGHDNLYWYRRVMGKEIKFLLHFVKESKQDESGMPNNRFLAERTGGTYSTLKVQPAELEDSGVYFCASSQVKDTQYFGPGTRLTVL.

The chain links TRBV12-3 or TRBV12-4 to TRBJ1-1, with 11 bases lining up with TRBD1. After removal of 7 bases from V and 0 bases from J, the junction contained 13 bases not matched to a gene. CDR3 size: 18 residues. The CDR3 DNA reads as TGTGCCAGCATGTACCTGGGGACAGGGGGGGTCATGAACACTGAAGCTTTCTTT. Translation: CASMYLGTGGVMNTEAFF.

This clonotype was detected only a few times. Written as DNA, the CDR3 is TGCAGTGCAGGGGGCTCGGGTCAGCCCCAGCATTTT. It encodes CSAGGSGQPQHF. The rearrangement links TRBV20-1 to TRBJ1-5, with TRBD1 matching 7 bases. Trimming removed 6 bases from V and 6 bases from J; junction bases left unmatched: 5. The CDR3 consists of 12 residues. Germline CDR1 and CDR2: DFQATT and SNEGSKA (reference sequence).

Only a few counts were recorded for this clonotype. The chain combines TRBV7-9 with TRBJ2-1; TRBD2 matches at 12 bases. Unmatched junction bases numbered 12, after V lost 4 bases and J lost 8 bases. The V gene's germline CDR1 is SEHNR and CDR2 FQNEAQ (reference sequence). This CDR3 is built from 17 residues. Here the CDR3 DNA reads TGTGCCAGCAGCTCCTTGCCCCCGACTAGCGGGAGCCATGAGCAGTTCTTC. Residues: CASSSLPPTSGSHEQFF. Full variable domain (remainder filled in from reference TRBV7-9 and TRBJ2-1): DTGVSQNPRHKITKRGQNVTFRCDPISEHNRLYWYRQTLGQGPEFLTYFQNEAQLEKSRLLSDRFSAERPKGSFSTLEIQRTEQGDSAMYLCASSSLPPTSGSHEQFFGPGTRLTVL.

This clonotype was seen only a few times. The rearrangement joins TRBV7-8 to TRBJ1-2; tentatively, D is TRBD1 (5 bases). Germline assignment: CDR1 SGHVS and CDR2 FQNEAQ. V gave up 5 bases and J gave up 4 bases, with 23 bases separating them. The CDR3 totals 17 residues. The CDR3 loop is CASSPGYGGKTSYGYTF. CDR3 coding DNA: TGTGCCAGCAGCCCCGGGTACGGGGGGAAAACCTCCTATGGCTACACCTTC.

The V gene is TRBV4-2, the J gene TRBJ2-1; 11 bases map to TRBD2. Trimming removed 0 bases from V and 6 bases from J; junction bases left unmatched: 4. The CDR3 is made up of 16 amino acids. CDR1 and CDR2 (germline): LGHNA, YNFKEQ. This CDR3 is CASSQEGTSGSNEQFF. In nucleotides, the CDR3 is TGTGCCAGCAGCCAAGAGGGGACTAGCGGCTCCAATGAGCAGTTCTTC.

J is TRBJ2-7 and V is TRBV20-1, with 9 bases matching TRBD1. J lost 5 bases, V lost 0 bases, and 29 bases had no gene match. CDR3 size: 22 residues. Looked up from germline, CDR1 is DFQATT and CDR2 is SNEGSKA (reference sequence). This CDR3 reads CSARDLSPLTGGEAVLDHEQYF. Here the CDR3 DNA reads TGCAGTGCTAGAGATTTATCACCTCTTACAGGGGGCGAAGCGGTTCTTGATCACGAGCAGTACTTC.

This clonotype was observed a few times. The CDR3 here is CASSQRLVSRNNQPQHF. The CDR3 DNA sequence: TGCGCCAGCAGCCAGCGCCTCGTTTCCAGGAACAATCAGCCCCAGCATTTT. The chain carries TRBV4-1 and TRBJ1-5, with no clear D. The CDR3 extends over 17 amino acids. V gave up 3 bases and J gave up 3 bases, with 18 bases separating them. The V gene's germline CDR1 is MGHRA and CDR2 YSYEKL.